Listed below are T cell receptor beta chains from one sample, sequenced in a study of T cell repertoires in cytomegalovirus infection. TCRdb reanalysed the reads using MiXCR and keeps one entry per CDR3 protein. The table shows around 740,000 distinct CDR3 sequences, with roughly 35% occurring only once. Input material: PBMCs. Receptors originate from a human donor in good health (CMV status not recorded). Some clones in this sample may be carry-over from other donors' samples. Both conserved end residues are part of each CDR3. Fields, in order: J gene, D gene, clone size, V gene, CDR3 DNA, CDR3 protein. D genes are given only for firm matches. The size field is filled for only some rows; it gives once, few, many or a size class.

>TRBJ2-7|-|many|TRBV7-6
TGTGCCAGCAGCTTGACCCCCCCTTCTCGTCAACTCTACGAGCAGTACTTC
CASSLTPPSRQLYEQYF
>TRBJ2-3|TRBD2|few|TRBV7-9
TGTGCCAGCAGCTTAGGGCGGGAGCGCGTGGATACGCAGTATTTT
CASSLGRERVDTQYF
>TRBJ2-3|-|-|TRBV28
TGTGCCAGCAGTTTATATGCAGGGGTTTTGTATTTT
CASSLYAGVLYF
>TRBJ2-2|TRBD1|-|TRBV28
TGTGCCAACAGCCGGGACAGGGTCACCGGGGAGCTGTTTTTT
CANSRDRVTGELFF
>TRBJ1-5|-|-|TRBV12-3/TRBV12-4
TGCGACAGCAGTCCCTCCAGGGACCATCAGCCCCAGCATTTT
CDSSPSRDHQPQHF
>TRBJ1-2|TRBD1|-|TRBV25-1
TGTGCCAGCAGTGAATATAAGACAGGGGATGGCTACACCTTC
CASSEYKTGDGYTF
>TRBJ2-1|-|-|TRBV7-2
TGTGCCAGCCCTCCGAACCCTCATACCTACAATGAGCAGTTCTTC
CASPPNPHTYNEQFF
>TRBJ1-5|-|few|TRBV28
TGTGCCAGCAGTAACCCCATGGGGGTTCCCTATCAGCCCCAGCATTTT
CASSNPMGVPYQPQHF
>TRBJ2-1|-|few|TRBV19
TGTGCCAGTAGTATTTCTAGGGGTTACAATGAGCAGTTCTTC
CASSISRGYNEQFF
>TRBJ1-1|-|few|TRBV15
TGTGCCACAAAGGGGGACTACACTGAAGCTTTCTTT
CATKGDYTEAFF
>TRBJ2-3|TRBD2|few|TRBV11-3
TGTGCCAGCAGCCCCGGGACTAGCGGGGGGGGCACAGATACGCAGTATTTT
CASSPGTSGGGTDTQYF
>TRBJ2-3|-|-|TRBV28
TGTGCCAGCAGGCTCCCAACCGAGGGTCTTCGCACAGATACGCAGTATTTT
CASRLPTEGLRTDTQYF
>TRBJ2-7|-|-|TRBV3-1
TGTGCCAGCAGCCTATCGACTTATAGCTCCTACGAGCAGTACTTC
CASSLSTYSSYEQYF
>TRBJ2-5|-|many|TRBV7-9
TGTGCCAGCAGCACCGTCCTGGCCCAGTACTTC
CASSTVLAQYF
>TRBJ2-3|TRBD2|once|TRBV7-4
TGTGCCAGCAGCATAGATCGATTCGGGACTAGCGGGACGACAACAGATACGCAGTATTTT
CASSIDRFGTSGTTTDTQYF
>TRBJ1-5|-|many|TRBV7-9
TGTGCCAGCAGCTTAGGTTTTCAGCCCCAGCATTTT
CASSLGFQPQHF
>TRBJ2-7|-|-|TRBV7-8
TGTGCCAGCAGCTTAGCGACCCAGGGAAAAGGAGGCGAGCAGTACTTC
CASSLATQGKGGEQYF
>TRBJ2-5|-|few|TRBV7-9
TGTGCCAGCAGCTTATACAGGGCGCAAGAGACCCAGTACTTC
CASSLYRAQETQYF
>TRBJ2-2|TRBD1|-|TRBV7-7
TGTGCTAGCAGCTCCGACAGGGGCAAGACCGGGGAGCTGTTTTTT
CASSSDRGKTGELFF
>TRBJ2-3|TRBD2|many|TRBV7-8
TGTGCCAGCAGCTTAGATGGGACTAGCTTGGTCTACACAGATACGCAGTATTTT
CASSLDGTSLVYTDTQYF
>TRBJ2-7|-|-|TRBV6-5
TGTGCCAGCAGTTACGAAGGGGGACGGTCCTACGAGCAGTACTTC
CASSYEGGRSYEQYF
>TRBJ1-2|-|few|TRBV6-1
TGTGCCAGCAGCCTTTCTGAAGGCTACACCTTC
CASSLSEGYTF
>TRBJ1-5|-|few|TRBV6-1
TGTGCCAGCAGTTACGCAGGGGCGAATCAGCCCCAGCATTTT
CASSYAGANQPQHF
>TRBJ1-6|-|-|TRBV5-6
TGTGCCAGCAGCTGGACAGATAATTCACCCCTCCACTTT
CASSWTDNSPLHF
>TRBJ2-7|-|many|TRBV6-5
TGTGCCAGCGGCAGGGGTGATCGCGAGCAGTACTTC
CASGRGDREQYF
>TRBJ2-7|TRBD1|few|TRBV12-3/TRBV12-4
TGTGCCAGCAGCTCGCCCCGGACAGGCTACGAGCAGTACTTC
CASSSPRTGYEQYF
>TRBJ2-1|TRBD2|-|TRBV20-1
TGCAGTGCGAGGGCCCTGCGGGGGACTAGCAACAATGAGCAGTTCTTC
CSARALRGTSNNEQFF
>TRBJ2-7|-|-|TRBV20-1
TGCAGTGCCTCCTTTAGGTTCGAGCAGTACTTC
CSASFRFEQYF
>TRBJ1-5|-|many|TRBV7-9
TGTGCCAGCAGCTTAGGCCCTCAGCCCCAGCATTTT
CASSLGPQPQHF
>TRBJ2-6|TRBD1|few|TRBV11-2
TGTGCCAGCAGCTTCGGACAGGGGTCGTCCTCTGGGGCCAACGTCCTGACTTTC
CASSFGQGSSSGANVLTF
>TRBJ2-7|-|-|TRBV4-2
TGTGCCAGCAGCCAAGCGACTAGGCCCGACTACGAGCAGTACTTC
CASSQATRPDYEQYF
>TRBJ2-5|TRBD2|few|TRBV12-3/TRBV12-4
TGTGCCAGCAGTCCGGATCCTCTAGCGGGAGAGGGTCAAGAGACCCAGTACTTC
CASSPDPLAGEGQETQYF
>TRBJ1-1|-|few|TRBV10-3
TGTGCCATCAGGGCAGGGGTAGACACTGAAGCTTTCTTT
CAIRAGVDTEAFF
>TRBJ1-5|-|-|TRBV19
TGTGCCAGTAGTATCGATCTTGGGGACAATCAGCCCCAGCATTTT
CASSIDLGDNQPQHF
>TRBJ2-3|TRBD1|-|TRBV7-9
TGTGCCAGCAGCCCAGTCCAGGGGGACGATAGGACAGATACGCAGTATTTT
CASSPVQGDDRTDTQYF
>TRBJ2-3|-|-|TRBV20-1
TGCAGTGCTAGAGATCCGCGGACAGATACGCAGTATTTT
CSARDPRTDTQYF